The next 13 T cell receptor beta chains were all read from a single sample in a study of persistence of HIV-infected CD4 T cells. These TCRs' antigens remain unknown. The immunoSEQ assay was version 4, run in survey mode. Only in-frame clones appear in the TCRdb table, and some are missing; sequencing was by immunoSEQ multiplex PCR. In the table there are fewer than 20,000 clones, 75% to 85% of which are singletons. Lysates of CMV-infected fibroblasts at 10 ug/mL stimulated these cells. Sorting selected CD4+ T cells upregulating both CD40 ligand and CD69. The sample was CD4+ T cells sorted from PBMCs after approximately 18-hour stimulation, taken from a patient who received antiretroviral therapy. These receptors originate from an adult man with HIV who was CMV-seropositive.

CDR3 protein: CAISPPQGYEQYF. The CDR3 DNA reads as TGTGCCATCAGTCCGCCCCAGGGATACGAGCAGTACTTC. The J gene is TRBJ2-7, the V gene TRBV10-3, with D perhaps TRBD1 (5 bases). Looked up from germline, CDR1 is ENHRY and CDR2 is SYGVKD. Trimming stripped 5 bases from V and 4 bases from J, with 12 bases between. The CDR3 is 13 residues long.

This chain links TRBV30 with TRBJ2-3; 8 bases align to TRBD2. V trimming: 3 bases; J trimming: 5 bases; junction bases outside the gene matches: 10. The CDR3 runs 15 residues. Germline loops: CDR1 GTSNPN, CDR2 SVGIG (reference sequence). CDR3 in amino acids: CAWSGLAGPIDTQYF. The CDR3 nucleotides read TGTGCCTGGAGCGGTTTAGCGGGGCCAATAGATACGCAGTATTTT. The variable domain in full, with the rest retrieved from reference TRBV30 and TRBJ2-3, is SQTIHQWPATLVQPVGSPLSLECTVEGTSNPNLYWYRQAAGRGLQLLFYSVGIGQISSEVPQNLSASRPQDRQFILSSKKLLLSDSGFYLCAWSGLAGPIDTQYFGPGTRLTVL.

The genes are TRBV19 and TRBJ2-1; D possibly corresponds to TRBD1 (6 bases). This CDR3 spans 16 amino acids. V lost 7 bases to trimming and J lost 0 bases, with 16 bases between them. Germline CDR1 is LNHDA and CDR2 is SQIVND (reference sequence). The CDR3 is CASTTGQLNSYNEQFF. Written as DNA, the CDR3 is TGTGCCAGTACCACAGGACAGCTTAACTCCTACAATGAGCAGTTCTTC.

The genes are TRBV12-3 or TRBV12-4 and TRBJ1-1; unclear D gene. This CDR3 spans 11 amino acids. Trimming removed 7 bases from V and 6 bases from J, with 9 bases in between. The CDR3 sequence: CASMDFPEAFF. CDR3 coding DNA: TGTGCCAGCATGGACTTTCCTGAAGCTTTCTTT.

This clone showed up just a few times. The chain employs TRBV28 and TRBJ1-2; no clear D. The CDR3 loop spans 12 amino acids. Germline V lookup: CDR1 MDHEN, CDR2 SYDVKM. V was clipped by 3 bases and J by 4 bases, with 6 bases between them. CDR3 in DNA: TGTGCCAGCAGTTTGAACTTCTATGGCTACACCTTC. It codes for CASSLNFYGYTF.

This clone was observed a single time. The rearrangement links TRBV20-1 to TRBJ1-5; 10 bases align to TRBD1. This CDR3 has 20 residues. Trimming cost V 3 bases and J 0 bases; bases outside gene matches: 17. Germline assignment: CDR1 DFQATT and CDR2 SNEGSKA (reference sequence). The CDR3 nucleotides are TGCAGTGCTAGTCTCCCTTCCTTATTGACAGGGGGCGATAGCAATCAGCCCCAGCATTTT. Translating gives CSASLPSLLTGGDSNQPQHF.

This rearrangement joins TRBV2 to TRBJ2-3, with D maybe TRBD2 (6 bases). With 0 bases removed from V and 4 bases from J, the gap between germline ends came to 11 bases. In germline, CDR1 is SNHLY, CDR2 FYNNEI. The CDR3 spans 15 residues. The CDR3 DNA is TGTGCCAGCAGTGAAGCGGGGGGTGTTGCAGATACGCAGTATTTT. Its protein product is CASSEAGGVADTQYF.

V usage is TRBV29-1 and J usage is TRBJ1-2, with D perhaps matching TRBD1 (6 bases). The CDR3 length is 14 residues. V was cut by 1 base and J by 4 bases, with 13 bases left in between. Germline V lookup: CDR1 SQVTM, CDR2 ANQGSEA. CDR3 coding DNA: TGCAGCGTTGAAGGTTTGGCCAGGGGCTATGGCTACACCTTC. Translating gives CSVEGLARGYGYTF.

The chain couples TRBV14 to TRBJ1-2; TRBD1 agrees at 7 bases. Germline V gene sequence: CDR1 SGHDN, CDR2 FVKESK. Trimming cost V 1 base and J 1 base; bases outside gene matches: 9. CDR3 length: 17 residues. CDR3 in amino acids: CASSQGVTGAFNYGYTF. The CDR3, as DNA: TGTGCCAGCAGCCAAGGGGTAACAGGGGCATTTAACTATGGCTACACCTTC. Combining the CDR3 with reference TRBV14 and TRBJ1-2 gives the whole variable domain EAGVTQFPSHSVIEKGQTVTLRCDPISGHDNLYWYRRVMGKEIKFLLHFVKESKQDESGMPNNRFLAERTGGTYSTLKVQPAELEDSGVYFCASSQGVTGAFNYGYTFGSGTRLTVV.

The sample holds one count of this clone. V gene TRBV27 combines with J gene TRBJ1-2; TRBD1 matches at 8 bases. The CDR3 has 12 amino acids. CDR1 MNHEY and CDR2 SMNVEV come from the germline V gene (reference sequence). Trimming cost V 5 bases and J 9 bases; bases outside gene matches: 5. CDR3 in DNA: TGTGCCAGCAGTACACGACAGGGGCGCTACACCTTC. This codes for CASSTRQGRYTF.

The chain couples TRBV6-5 to TRBJ1-1; possible D gene TRBD1, 5 bases. The germline V gene has CDR1 MNHEY and CDR2 SVGAGI. The CDR3 totals 10 residues. The V end lost 8 bases, the J end lost 10 bases, and 11 bases lay between the germline ends. CDR3 nucleotides: TGTGCCAGCGAGGGGAATGGAGCTTTCTTT. As protein: CASEGNGAFF.

This clone is judged medium-sized (0.01 to 0.1%). The gene calls are TRBV5-1 and TRBJ1-1; TRBD1 agrees at 7 bases. The junction had 4 bases not matched to a gene; V was cut back by 2 bases and J by 0 bases. Germline-derived CDR1 and CDR2 are SGHRS and YFSETQ. The CDR3 length is 15 residues. CDR3 DNA: TGCGCCAGCAGCTTTGGGACAGACCTGAACACTGAAGCTTTCTTT. Translation: CASSFGTDLNTEAFF. Based on the CDR3 plus reference TRBV5-1 and TRBJ1-1, the full variable domain is KAGVTQTPRYLIKTRGQQVTLSCSPISGHRSVSWYQQTPGQGLQFLFEYFSETQRNKGNFPGRFSGRQFSNSRSEMNVSTLELGDSALYLCASSFGTDLNTEAFFGQGTRLTVV.

Regarding this clone: One end of the junction is discordant with germline, which a read error may explain. This rearrangement joins TRBV24-1 to TRBJ2-1; 9 nucleotides agree with TRBD1. Germline loops: CDR1 KGHDR, CDR2 SFDVKD. The CDR3 has 16 amino acids. CDR3 amino acids: CVTSDPGQGKGNEQFF. Written as DNA, the CDR3 is TGTGTCACCAGTGATCCTGGACAGGGGAAGGGCAATGAGCAGTTCTTC.